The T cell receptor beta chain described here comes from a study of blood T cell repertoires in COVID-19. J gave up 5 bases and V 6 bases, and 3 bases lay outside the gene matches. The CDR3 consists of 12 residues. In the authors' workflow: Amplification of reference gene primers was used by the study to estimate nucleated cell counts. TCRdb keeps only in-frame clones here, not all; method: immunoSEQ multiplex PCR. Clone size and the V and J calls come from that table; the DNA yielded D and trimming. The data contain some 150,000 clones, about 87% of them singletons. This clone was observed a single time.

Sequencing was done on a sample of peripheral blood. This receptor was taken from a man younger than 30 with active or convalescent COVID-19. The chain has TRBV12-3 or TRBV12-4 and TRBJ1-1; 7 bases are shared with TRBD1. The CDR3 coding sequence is TGTGCCAGCAGGTTGGGACAGACTGAAGCTTTCTTT. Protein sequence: CASRLGQTEAFF.